Each of the 17 T cell receptor beta chains below was sequenced from the same sample in a study of human T cells and chemical hapten exposure. TCRdb passed the RACE reads through MiXCR, listing each CDR3 protein once. Among approximately 59,000 distinct CDR3 sequences listed, roughly 6.6% were seen once. Time point given: healthy volunteer bleed at 6 weeks. Extraction yielded total RNA from whole blood (unfractionated). Material: whole blood. These receptors came from a female donor in good health. Some clones in this sample may be carry-over from other donors' samples.

This clonotype was seen a handful of times. The chain recombines TRBV28 with TRBJ2-2; perhaps TRBD2 as D (6 bases). The CDR3 has 15 amino acids. Germline CDR1 MDHEN, CDR2 SYDVKM. V lost 4 bases, J lost 1 base, and 10 bases lay in between. Here the CDR3 DNA reads TGTGCCAGCAGTTCCGGGACTTTGAACACCGGGGAGCTGTTTTTT. Its protein product is CASSSGTLNTGELFF.

This clonotype was counted at least ten times. This chain joins TRBV12-3 or TRBV12-4 and TRBJ1-4; TRBD1 aligns across 8 bases. The CDR3 spans 14 residues. Germline trimming cut 6 bases from V and 7 bases from J; bases unmatched to any gene: 7. This CDR3 reads CASRGRGRGEKLFF. For the CDR3, the DNA is TGTGCCAGCAGGGGCAGGGGGCGAGGTGAAAAACTGTTTTTT.

The chain is built from TRBV28 and TRBJ2-7; 11 nucleotides align to TRBD2. Germline V gives CDR1 MDHEN, CDR2 SYDVKM. With 6 bases clipped from V and 6 bases from J, the junction kept 10 bases outside the gene matches. The CDR3 runs to 15 residues. CDR3 amino acids: CASSHRLAGTPEQYF. In nucleotides, the CDR3 is TGTGCCAGCAGCCACCGACTAGCGGGGACCCCCGAGCAGTACTTC.

The V gene is TRBV9, the J gene TRBJ2-2, with TRBD2 identical over 8 bases. The germline gives CDR1 SGDLS, CDR2 YYNGEE. V shed 4 bases, J shed 4 bases, and the junction held 9 bases outside the gene matches. The CDR3 length is 16 residues. The CDR3: CASSPPQREPTGELFF. CDR3 DNA: TGTGCCAGCAGCCCCCCCCAGCGGGAGCCCACCGGGGAGCTGTTTTTT.

This clonotype was detected ten times or more. The V and J genes are TRBV20-1 and TRBJ2-7; TRBD1 aligns across 8 bases. Trimming took 5 bases from V and 5 from J; bases not matched to a gene: 8. In germline, CDR1 is DFQATT, CDR2 SNEGSKA (reference sequence). The CDR3 is made up of 13 amino acids. The CDR3, as DNA: TGCAGTGCTGGATGGACAGGGTCGGACGAGCAGTACTTC. Amino acid sequence: CSAGWTGSDEQYF.

This clonotype was recorded at least ten times. This sequence joins TRBV6-2 or TRBV6-3 and TRBJ2-7; TRBD2 matches at 8 bases. The ends lost 0 bases at V and 8 bases at J; junction bases unmatched: 15. Looked up from germline, CDR1 is MNHEY and CDR2 is SVGEGT. This CDR3 is built from 17 residues. CDR3 region: CASSYSTSGRGSGKQYF. Written as DNA, the CDR3 is TGTGCCAGCAGTTACTCGACGAGCGGGAGAGGGTCCGGAAAGCAGTACTTC.

This clonotype was picked up many times. This chain joins TRBV4-1 and TRBJ1-5; no definite D call. The V end was cut by 0 bases, the J end by 6 bases, with 12 bases between. From germline, CDR1 is MGHRA and CDR2 YSYEKL. This CDR3 is 15 amino acids long. This CDR3 reads CASSQDPGSGQPQHF. The CDR3 DNA sequence: TGCGCCAGCAGCCAAGATCCAGGATCAGGTCAGCCCCAGCATTTT.

In this sample, this clonotype turned up many times. The chain uses TRBV6-5 and TRBJ1-4; 12 bases align to TRBD1. CDR1 and CDR2 from the germline V gene are MNHEY and SVGAGI. The J segment lost 8 bases and the V segment lost 2 bases, leaving 9 bases of the junction unmatched. The CDR3 is 17 amino acids. The CDR3 protein is CASSYDPGQGAREKLFF. In DNA form, the CDR3 reads TGTGCCAGCAGTTACGATCCGGGACAGGGGGCGCGCGAAAAACTGTTTTTT.

This clonotype was recorded a few times. The chain combines TRBV27 with TRBJ2-2, with D tentatively TRBD2 (5 bases). The ends were cut back, 6 bases at V and 5 bases at J, with 7 bases in the middle. Germline lookup yields CDR1 MNHEY and CDR2 SMNVEV (reference sequence). This CDR3 is 12 amino acids long. The CDR3 sequence is CASREETGELFF. In DNA, the CDR3 is TGTGCCAGCAGGGAGGAAACCGGGGAGCTGTTTTTT.

The chain employs TRBV12-3 or TRBV12-4 and TRBJ2-2; D possibly corresponds to TRBD2 (6 bases). Trimming left V 6 bases short and J 2 bases short, with 10 bases between. The CDR3 length is 14 residues. The CDR3 loop is CASRSGTNTGELFF. The CDR3 bases are TGTGCCAGCAGATCCGGGACTAACACCGGGGAGCTGTTTTTT.

This clonotype has ten or more counts. The gene calls are TRBV28 and TRBJ2-7, with D possibly TRBD1 on 6 matching bases. V dropped 5 bases and J dropped 1 base, with 6 bases sitting between them. CDR3 size: 12 residues. CDR1 is MDHEN, CDR2 SYDVKM, per germline. Written as DNA, the CDR3 is TGTGCCAGCAGTCAGGGGTCCTACGAGCAGTACTTC. Protein product: CASSQGSYEQYF.

The chain is built from TRBV5-1 and TRBJ2-3; 7 bases agree with TRBD2. The trim removed 6 bases at V and 2 bases at J, leaving 15 bases unmatched. Germline CDR1 reads SGHRS; CDR2 reads YFSETQ. This CDR3 has 17 amino acids. The chain's CDR3 is CASTLIWRERLTDTQYF. The CDR3 DNA sequence: TGCGCCAGCACCCTGATATGGCGGGAGCGACTCACAGATACGCAGTATTTT.

This clonotype was counted ten times or more. V and J are TRBV6-4 and TRBJ2-2, with D perhaps matching TRBD1 (5 bases). Germline CDR1 MRHNA, CDR2 SNTAGT. V dropped 6 bases and J dropped 5 bases, with 7 bases sitting between them. The length of the CDR3 is 12 residues. CDR3 sequence (DNA): TGTGCCAGCAGAGCAGGGACCGGGGAGCTGTTTTTT. It is translated as CASRAGTGELFF.

The J gene is TRBJ1-2, the V gene TRBV29-1; TRBD1 might be the D (5 bases). Germline CDR1 reads SQVTM; CDR2 reads ANQGSEA. The CDR3 length is 13 residues. V gave up 6 bases and J gave up 4 bases, with 15 bases separating them. The CDR3 is CSVRAGLSYGYTF. The CDR3 DNA sequence: TGCAGCGTGCGAGCGGGGCTAAGCTATGGCTACACCTTC.

This chain connects TRBV11-2 to TRBJ2-2; D may be TRBD2 (5 bases). The V and J ends lost 1 base and 5 bases respectively, with 11 bases between them. The germline CDR1 and CDR2 sequences are SGHAT and FQNNGV. This CDR3 region has 15 residues. CDR3 DNA: TGTGCCAGCAGCTTAGGTCAATCGGGGACCGGGGAGCTGTTTTTT. As protein: CASSLGQSGTGELFF.

This clonotype occurred a few times. The V and J genes are TRBV28 and TRBJ1-5; D uncertain. Germline V gives CDR1 MDHEN, CDR2 SYDVKM. The CDR3 length is 14 residues. Trimming removed 3 bases from V and 10 bases from J, with 16 bases in between. This CDR3 is CASSFPRPMGPQHF. The CDR3 DNA is TGTGCCAGCAGTTTTCCCAGGCCCATGGGACCCCAGCATTTT.

This clonotype was recorded at least ten times. This chain joins TRBV23-1 and TRBJ2-4; 10 bases fit TRBD1. TRBV23-1 is classed as an ORF, of uncertain function. The CDR3 is made up of 16 amino acids. J lost 1 base, V lost 7 bases, and 7 bases had no gene match. This CDR3 is CASTDRGLRAKNIQYF. The DNA of the CDR3 is TGCGCCAGCACAGACAGGGGGCTAAGGGCCAAAAACATTCAGTACTTC.